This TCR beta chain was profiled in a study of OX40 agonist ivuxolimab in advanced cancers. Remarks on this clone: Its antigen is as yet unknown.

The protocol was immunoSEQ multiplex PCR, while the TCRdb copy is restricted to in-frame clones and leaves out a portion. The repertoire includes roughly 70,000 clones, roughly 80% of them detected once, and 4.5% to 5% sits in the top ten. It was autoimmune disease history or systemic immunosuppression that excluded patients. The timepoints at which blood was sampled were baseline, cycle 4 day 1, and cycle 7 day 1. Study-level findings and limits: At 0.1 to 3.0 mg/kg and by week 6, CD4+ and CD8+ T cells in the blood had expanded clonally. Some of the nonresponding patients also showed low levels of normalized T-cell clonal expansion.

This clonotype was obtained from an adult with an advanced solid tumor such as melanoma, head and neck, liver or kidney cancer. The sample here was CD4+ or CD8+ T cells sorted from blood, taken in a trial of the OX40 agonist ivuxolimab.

CDR3 residues: CASSLLGDTQYF. The CDR3 nucleotides are TGTGCCAGCAGCCTCCTGGGAGATACGCAGTATTTT. The rearrangement links TRBV6-5 to TRBJ2-3, with D unresolved. The V end lost 6 bases, the J end lost 5 bases, and 9 bases lay between the germline ends. In germline, CDR1 is MNHEY, CDR2 SVGAGI. CDR3 length equals 12 residues.